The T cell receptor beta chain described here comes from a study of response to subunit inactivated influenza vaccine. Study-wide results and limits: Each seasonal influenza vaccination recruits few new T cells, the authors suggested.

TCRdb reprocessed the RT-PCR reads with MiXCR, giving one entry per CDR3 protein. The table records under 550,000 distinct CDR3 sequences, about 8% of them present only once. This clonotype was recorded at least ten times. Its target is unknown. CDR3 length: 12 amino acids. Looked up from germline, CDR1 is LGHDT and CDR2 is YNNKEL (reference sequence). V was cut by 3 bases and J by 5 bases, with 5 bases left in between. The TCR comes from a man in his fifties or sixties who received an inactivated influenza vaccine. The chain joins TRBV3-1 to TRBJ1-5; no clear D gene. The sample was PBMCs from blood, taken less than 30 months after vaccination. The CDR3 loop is CASSQNHQPQHF. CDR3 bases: TGTGCCAGCAGCCAGAATCATCAGCCCCAGCATTTT.